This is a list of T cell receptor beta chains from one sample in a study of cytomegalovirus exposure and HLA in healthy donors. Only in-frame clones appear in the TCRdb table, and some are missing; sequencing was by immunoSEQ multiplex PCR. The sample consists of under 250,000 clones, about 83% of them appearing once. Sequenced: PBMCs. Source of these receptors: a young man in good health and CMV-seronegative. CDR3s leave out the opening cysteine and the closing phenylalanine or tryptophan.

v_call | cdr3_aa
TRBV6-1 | ASSEARTPSTNSPLH
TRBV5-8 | ASSFRTSGRAHEQF
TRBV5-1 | ASSLGQGGYEQY
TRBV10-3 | AISRTGGSGYT
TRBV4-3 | ASSHGMGRGLEQY
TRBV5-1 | ASALLQGSQDGYT
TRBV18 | ASSPPERGGYEQY
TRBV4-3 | ASSQTLAGSTDTQY
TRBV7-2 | ASSFSAGGYT
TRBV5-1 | ASSPLSLNEQF
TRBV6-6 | ASSKQTGARYEQY
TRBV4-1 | ASSQVQGTANSPLH
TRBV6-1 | ASSDWTANSPLH
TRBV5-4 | ASSFGGALNTGELF
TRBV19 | ASSTRSYGYT
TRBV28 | ASPPPAGGNNEQF
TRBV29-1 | SVGQGGETQY
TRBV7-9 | ASSLGNLQGAEQY
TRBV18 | ASSRDSSKDTQY
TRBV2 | ASMTTNQPQH
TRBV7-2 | ASSLEGALSYEQY
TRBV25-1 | ASSVSASGETQY
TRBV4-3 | ASSQDLLSTDTQY
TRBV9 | ASSPQGGANVLT
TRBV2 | ASNPDRGSDTQY
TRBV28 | ASSLQEQETQY
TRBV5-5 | ASSLGRSPDRKTPNYGYT
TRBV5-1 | ASSLVGTGDYSPLH
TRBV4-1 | ASSQETRGIYGYT
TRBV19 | ASSISNRGHPQPQH
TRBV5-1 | ASSQRGRNEQF
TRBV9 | ASSVVWKDWGIAGGPGTGELF
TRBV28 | ASSLLGQNEQF
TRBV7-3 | ASSLKGGRYRTQY
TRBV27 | ASSSGLASDTQY
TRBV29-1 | SVESDRGLETQY
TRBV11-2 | ASSLGQVQETQY
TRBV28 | ASDRVGGQPQH
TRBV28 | ASSLKLAATGELF
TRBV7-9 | ASSLGLAGYQETQY
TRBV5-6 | ASSLGQGAQETQY
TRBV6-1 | ASRLGTANSPLH
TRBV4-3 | ASSQMSGTREQY